The 9 T cell receptor beta chains in this list originate from one sample, sequenced in a study of T-cell reconstitution after alpha-beta-depleted transplantation in children. Unique molecular identifiers featured in how the TCRbeta library was prepared. One entry per CDR3 protein, called by TCRdb with MiXCR from the PCR reads. The sample includes approximately 400,000 distinct CDR3 sequences, roughly a tenth of them seen just once. Sequences were derived from PBMCs from the stem cell graft donor, sampled from the stem cell graft. The receptors stem from a human donor who donated a stem cell graft to a child with acute myeloid leukemia.

V is TRBV10-3 and J is TRBJ1-3; 7 positions agree with TRBD1. Germline lookup yields CDR1 ENHRY and CDR2 SYGVKD. The CDR3 covers 17 residues. CDR3 in DNA: TGTGGCAATACCGATGGGGACAGTCAAGCCGCTGGAAACACCATATATTTT. This codes for CGNTDGDSQAAGNTIYF.

V gene TRBV6-2 or TRBV6-3 combines with J gene TRBJ2-1; 12 nucleotides align to TRBD2. The trim removed 8 bases at V and 4 bases at J, leaving 21 bases unmatched. CDR1 is MNHEY, CDR2 SVGEGT, per germline. CDR3 length: 20 residues. The CDR3 reads CASPRGTSGSRVAIYNEQFF. The DNA for the CDR3 is TGTGCCAGCCCGCGCGGGACTAGCGGGTCCCGAGTGGCAATATACAATGAGCAGTTCTTC.

This clonotype has a handful of counts. The gene calls are TRBV7-2 and TRBJ2-7; D ambiguous. Per germline, CDR1 SGHTA and CDR2 FQGNSA. This CDR3 contains 14 residues. Between the trimmed V and J ends, which lost 2 bases and 0 bases, there was a span of 8 bases. CDR3 sequence reads: CASSLLAASYEQYF. CDR3 in DNA: TGTGCCAGCAGCTTACTTGCGGCCTCCTACGAGCAGTACTTC.

This sequence joins TRBV11-2 and TRBJ2-2; no reliable D call. The CDR3 is 12 amino acids. The V gene's germline CDR1 is SGHAT and CDR2 FQNNGV. V lost 1 base to trimming and J lost 13 bases, with 10 bases between them. This chain's CDR3 is CASSLALGGLFF. DNA for the CDR3: TGTGCCAGCAGCTTAGCCCTGGGTGGGCTGTTTTTT.

In this sample, this clonotype turned up a few times. The V gene is TRBV2, the J gene TRBJ2-3, with D possibly being TRBD2 (6 bases). The V and J ends lost 8 bases and 3 bases respectively, with 12 bases between them. There are 13 residues in the CDR3. From germline, CDR1 is SNHLY and CDR2 FYNNEI. The CDR3: CASRDSATDTQYF. The DNA of the CDR3 is TGTGCCAGCCGGGACTCGGCGACAGATACGCAGTATTTT.

The chain couples TRBV20-1 to TRBJ1-5, with D hard to call. Germline values: CDR1 DFQATT, CDR2 SNEGSKA (reference sequence). The CDR3 spans 13 residues. V lost 3 bases and J lost 4, with 10 bases in between. CDR3 amino acids: CSASWGRNQPQHF. DNA for the CDR3: TGCAGTGCTAGCTGGGGTAGGAATCAGCCCCAGCATTTT.

This clonotype has only a few counts. The chain carries TRBV12-3 or TRBV12-4 and TRBJ2-3; 7 bases line up with TRBD2. The CDR3 consists of 16 residues. The V gene end was trimmed by 5 bases and the J gene end by 7 bases; junction bases not matched to a gene: 15. This CDR3 reads CASSPGGAGEVNTQYF. The DNA for the CDR3 is TGTGCCAGCAGTCCAGGCGGGGCGGGGGAGGTGAATACGCAGTATTTT.

This clonotype has a count of ten or more. CDR3 residues: CASSLNGGMGEQFF. The CDR3 DNA reads as TGCGCCAGCAGCTTAAATGGGGGAATGGGTGAGCAGTTCTTC. This sequence joins TRBV5-1 and TRBJ2-1; possibly TRBD1 or TRBD2 for D (5 bases each). The CDR3 is 14 amino acids. CDR1 is SGHRS and CDR2 is YFSETQ in the germline V gene. V lost 2 bases, J lost 9 bases, and 15 bases lay in between.

This clonotype has only a few counts. The chain links TRBV15 to TRBJ2-5; D uncertain. V lost 0 bases and J lost 4, with 6 bases in between. Germline V gene lookup returns CDR1 LNHNV and CDR2 YYDKDF (reference sequence). The CDR3 totals 13 residues. In nucleotides, the CDR3 is TGTGCCACCAGCAGAGATCAGGCAGAGACCCAGTACTTC. Its translation is CATSRDQAETQYF.